A single count supports the clone carrying this T cell receptor (beta chain). Its target is not known. The naive CD8 fraction comprised CD45RO-negative cells positively selected for CCR7 and excluded terminally differentiated effector memory CD45RA+ cells. The CDR3 is made up of 15 amino acids. Germline values: CDR1 SEHNR, CDR2 FQNEAQ (reference sequence). V was clipped by 7 bases and J by 0 bases; unmatched bases: 9. At a deep level, the assay was run. Evenly divided among several immunoSEQ plates was the genomic DNA of each subset. Method: immunoSEQ multiplex PCR; TCRdb's copy keeps in-frame clones and lacks some. The sample shows 1.5 million to 2.5 million clones, about 95% of them seen only once. This entry is derived from a study of shared clonotypes between healthy human individuals. Study context: There were three CD4 naive, three CD4 memory, two CD8 naive and one CD8 memory plates per donor. Study-wide points: Genetic and exposure-history diversity was limited by the small donor number.

The sample was naive CD8+ T cells sorted from blood. This clonotype was sampled from a man in his late teens or twenties in good health. The chain joins TRBV7-9 to TRBJ2-7, with 7 bases fitting TRBD2. The CDR3, as DNA: TGTGCCAGCATCCCAGAGGGAGGGTCCTCCTACGAGCAGTACTTC. Translated: CASIPEGGSSYEQYF.